Each of the 7 T cell receptor beta chains below was sequenced from the same sample in a study of T cell responses to AZD1222 COVID-19 vaccine. Using immunoSEQ multiplex PCR, the repertoire was profiled, and TCRdb retains in-frame clones only, with some absent. The repertoire holds roughly 200,000 clones, with less than 95% as singletons. This specimen was peripheral blood, taken 28 days after the second dose of the MenACWY control vaccine. The source is an adult who received the MenACWY meningococcal vaccine as a control.

V usage is TRBV14 and J usage is TRBJ1-2, with D unclear. Trimming took off 2 bases at V and 4 bases at J, with 8 bases between the two ends. This CDR3 is built from 13 residues. Per the germline V gene, CDR1 is SGHDN and CDR2 is FVKESK. CDR3 loop: CASSQHLSYGYTF. The CDR3, as DNA: TGTGCCAGCAGCCAACATCTCTCCTATGGCTACACCTTC. The full variable domain, in which reference TRBV14 and TRBJ1-2 provide the parts outside the CDR3, is EAGVTQFPSHSVIEKGQTVTLRCDPISGHDNLYWYRRVMGKEIKFLLHFVKESKQDESGMPNNRFLAERTGGTYSTLKVQPAELEDSGVYFCASSQHLSYGYTFGSGTRLTVV.

This clone was seen only once. The chain carries TRBV4-1 and TRBJ2-2; the D call may be TRBD1 or TRBD2 (5 bases each). This CDR3 has 16 residues. Looked up from germline, CDR1 is MGHRA and CDR2 is YSYEKL. Trimming pared 2 bases from V and 4 bases from J, leaving 14 bases between. The CDR3 is CASSQRGDGSTGELFF. DNA for the CDR3: TGCGCCAGCAGCCAACGAGGGGATGGTAGCACCGGGGAGCTGTTTTTT.

The V and J genes are TRBV5-6 and TRBJ2-1; D tentatively reads TRBD1 or TRBD2 (5 bases each). From germline, CDR1 is SGHDT and CDR2 YYEEEE. This CDR3 comprises 16 residues. V lost 3 bases to trimming and J lost 2 bases, with 15 bases between them. CDR3: CASSSLGDLAYNEQFF. In nucleotides, the CDR3 is TGTGCCAGCAGCTCCCTAGGGGACCTAGCCTACAATGAGCAGTTCTTC.

V is TRBV9 and J is TRBJ2-2; D remains ambiguous. Trimming left V 0 bases short and J 1 base short, with 10 bases between. CDR1 and CDR2 (germline): SGDLS, YYNGEE. The CDR3 consists of 16 residues. The DNA for the CDR3 is TGTGCCAGCAGCGTAGAGGCGGTGGGGAACACCGGGGAGCTGTTTTTT. It is translated as CASSVEAVGNTGELFF.

This chain connects TRBV30 to TRBJ1-2; 9 bases align to TRBD1. The V segment lost 5 bases and the J segment 6 bases; nucleotides outside the gene matches: 10. Germline V gives CDR1 GTSNPN, CDR2 SVGIG (reference sequence). The CDR3 has 14 amino acids. The CDR3 is CAWGAMTGGHGYTF. CDR3 bases: TGTGCCTGGGGTGCCATGACAGGGGGTCATGGCTACACCTTC.

V usage is TRBV28 and J usage is TRBJ2-7, with D perhaps TRBD2 (5 bases). CDR1 is MDHEN and CDR2 is SYDVKM in the germline V gene. There are 18 residues in the CDR3. V lost 1 base to trimming and J lost 2 bases, with 21 bases between them. The CDR3 loop reads CASSLFPSVITRTYEQYF. CDR3 coding DNA: TGTGCCAGCAGTTTATTCCCCTCGGTAATTACTAGAACCTACGAGCAGTACTTC.

This chain uses TRBV27 with TRBJ1-1, with 7 bases aligning to TRBD1. This CDR3 has 14 residues. Germline-derived CDR1 and CDR2 are MNHEY and SMNVEV (reference sequence). The junction had 4 bases not matched to a gene; V was cut back by 2 bases and J by 4 bases. The CDR3 DNA reads as TGTGCCAGCAGTTTAAGGACAGGTGGCACTGAAGCTTTCTTT. This translates into CASSLRTGGTEAFF.